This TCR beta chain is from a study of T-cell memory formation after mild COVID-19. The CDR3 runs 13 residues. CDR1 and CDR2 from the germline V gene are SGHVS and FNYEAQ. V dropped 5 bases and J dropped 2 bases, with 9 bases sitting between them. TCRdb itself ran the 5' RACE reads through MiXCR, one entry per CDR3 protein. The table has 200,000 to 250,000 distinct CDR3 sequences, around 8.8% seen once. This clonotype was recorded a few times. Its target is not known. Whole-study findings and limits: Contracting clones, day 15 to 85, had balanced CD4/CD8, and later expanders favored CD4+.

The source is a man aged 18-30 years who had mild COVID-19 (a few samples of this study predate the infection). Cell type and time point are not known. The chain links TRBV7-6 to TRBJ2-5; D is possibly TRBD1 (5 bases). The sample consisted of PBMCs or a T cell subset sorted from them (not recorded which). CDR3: CASSGYRQETQYF. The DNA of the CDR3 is TGTGCCAGCAGCGGTTACAGGCAAGAGACCCAGTACTTC. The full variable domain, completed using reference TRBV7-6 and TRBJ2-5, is GAGVSQSPRYKVTKRGQDVALRCDPISGHVSLYWYRQALGQGPEFLTYFNYEAQQDKSGLPNDRFSAERPEGSISTLTIQRTEQRDSAMYRCASSGYRQETQYFGPGTRLLVL.